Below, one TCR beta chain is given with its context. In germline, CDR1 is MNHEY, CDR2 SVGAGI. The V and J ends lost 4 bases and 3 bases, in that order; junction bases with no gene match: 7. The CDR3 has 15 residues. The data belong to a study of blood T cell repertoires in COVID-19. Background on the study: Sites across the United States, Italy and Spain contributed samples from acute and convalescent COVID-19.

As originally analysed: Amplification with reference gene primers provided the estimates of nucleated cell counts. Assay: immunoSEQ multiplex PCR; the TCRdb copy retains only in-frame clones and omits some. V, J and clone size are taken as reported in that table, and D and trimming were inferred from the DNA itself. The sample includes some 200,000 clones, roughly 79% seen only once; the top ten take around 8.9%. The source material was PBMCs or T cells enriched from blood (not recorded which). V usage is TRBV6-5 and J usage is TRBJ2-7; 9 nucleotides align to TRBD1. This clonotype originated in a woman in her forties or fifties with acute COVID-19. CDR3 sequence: CASSLGGTGYYEQYF. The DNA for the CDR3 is TGTGCCAGCAGTTTGGGGGGGACAGGGTACTACGAGCAGTACTTC.